This T cell receptor (beta chain) was found in a study of blood T cell repertoires in COVID-19. Whole-study context: PBMCs, B-cell-depleted T cells, or T cells provided the cDNA or gDNA that made up the material.

The germline CDR1 and CDR2 sequences are SEHNR and FQNEAQ (reference sequence). Trimming removed 5 bases from V and 3 bases from J, with 10 bases in between. CDR3 length: 13 amino acids. This clone has a count of ten or more. As handled by the study authors: Reference gene primer amplification gave nucleated cell count estimates. Generated by immunoSEQ multiplex PCR, the TCRdb table keeps only in-frame clones and is missing some. V and J calls and clone size are given by that table; D and trimming were obtained from the DNA. Of around 300,000 clones in the sample, 80% to 90% are singletons; the top ten hold less than 6%. Across 24 US areas, participants ranged in age from roughly 18 to 95 years. Two consecutive negative NP/OP PCR tests, clearance, or resolved symptoms defined Cohort 3 recovery.

The sequencing input was PBMCs or T cells enriched from blood (not recorded which). The TCR comes from a woman younger than 45 who had recovered from COVID-19. This sequence joins TRBV7-9 and TRBJ1-1, with D unresolved. The CDR3: CASSPRQDTEAFF. CDR3 sequence (DNA): TGTGCCAGCAGCCCCCGTCAGGACACTGAAGCTTTCTTT.